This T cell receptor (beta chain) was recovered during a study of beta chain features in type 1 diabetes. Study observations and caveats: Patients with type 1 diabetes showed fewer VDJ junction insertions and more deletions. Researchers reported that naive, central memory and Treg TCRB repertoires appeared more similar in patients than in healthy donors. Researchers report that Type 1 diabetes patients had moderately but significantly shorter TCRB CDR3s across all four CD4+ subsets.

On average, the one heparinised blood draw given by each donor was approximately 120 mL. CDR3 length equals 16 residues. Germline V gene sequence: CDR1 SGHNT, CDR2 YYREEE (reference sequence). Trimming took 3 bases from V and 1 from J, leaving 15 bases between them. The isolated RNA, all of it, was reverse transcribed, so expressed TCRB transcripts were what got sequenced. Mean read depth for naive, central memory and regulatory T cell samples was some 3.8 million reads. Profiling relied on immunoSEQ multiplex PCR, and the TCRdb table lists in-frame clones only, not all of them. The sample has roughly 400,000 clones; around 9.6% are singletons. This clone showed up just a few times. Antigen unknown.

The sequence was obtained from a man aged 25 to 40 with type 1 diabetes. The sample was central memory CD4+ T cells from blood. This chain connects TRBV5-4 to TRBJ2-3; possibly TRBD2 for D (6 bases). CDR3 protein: CASSSAGMSRTDTQYF. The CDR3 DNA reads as TGTGCCAGCAGCTCTGCGGGAATGTCCCGCACAGATACGCAGTATTTT.